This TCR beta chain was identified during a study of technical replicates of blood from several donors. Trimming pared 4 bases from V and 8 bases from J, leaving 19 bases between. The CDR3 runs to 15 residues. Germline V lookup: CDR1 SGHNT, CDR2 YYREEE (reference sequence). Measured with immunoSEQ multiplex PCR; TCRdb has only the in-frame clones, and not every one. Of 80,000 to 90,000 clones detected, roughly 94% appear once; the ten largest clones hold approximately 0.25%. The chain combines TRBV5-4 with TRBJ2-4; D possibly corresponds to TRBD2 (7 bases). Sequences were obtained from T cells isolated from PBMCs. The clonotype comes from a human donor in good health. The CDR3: CASSPRGGGADIQYF. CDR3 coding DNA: TGTGCCAGCAGCCCTAGGGGCGGGGGCGCGGACATTCAGTACTTC.